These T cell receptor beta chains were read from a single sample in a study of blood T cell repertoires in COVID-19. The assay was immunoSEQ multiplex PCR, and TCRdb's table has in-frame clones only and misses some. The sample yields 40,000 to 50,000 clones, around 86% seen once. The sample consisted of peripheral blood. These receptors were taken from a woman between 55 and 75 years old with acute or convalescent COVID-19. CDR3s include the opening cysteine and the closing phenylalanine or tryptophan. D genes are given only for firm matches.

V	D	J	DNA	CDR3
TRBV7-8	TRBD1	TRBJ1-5	TGTGCCAGCAGCTTTAGGGCACAGGGGAGCAATCAGCCCCAGCATTTT	CASSFRAQGSNQPQHF
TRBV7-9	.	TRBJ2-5	TGTGCCAGTACAGAATCCCGGGAGACCCAGTACTTC	CASTESRETQYF
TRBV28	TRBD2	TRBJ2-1	TGTGCCAGCAAGGAGCGGGGGGGCTCCTACAATGAGCAGTTCTTC	CASKERGGSYNEQFF
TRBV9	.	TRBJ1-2	TGTGCCAGCAGCGTAGAAGGCAGGGGATATGGCTACACCTTC	CASSVEGRGYGYTF
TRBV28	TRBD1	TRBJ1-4	TGTGCCAGCAGTTTAGCGGACAGGCTTAGAGAAAAACTGTTTTTT	CASSLADRLREKLFF
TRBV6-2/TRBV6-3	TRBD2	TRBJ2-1	TGTGCCAGCAGTACGGGACTAGCGGGCTACAATGAGCAGTTCTTC	CASSTGLAGYNEQFF
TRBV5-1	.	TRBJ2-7	TGCGCCAGCAGCCCCGGGACACCGAGCTCCTACGAGCAGTACTTC	CASSPGTPSSYEQYF
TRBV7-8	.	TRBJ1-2	TGTGCCAGCAGCCCCCGGGACACACGAGGCTATGGCTACACCTTC	CASSPRDTRGYGYTF
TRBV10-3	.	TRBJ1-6	TGTGCCATCAGTGATATCGATTCACCCCTCCACTTT	CAISDIDSPLHF
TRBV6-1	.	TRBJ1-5	TGTGCCAGCAGTGAAGCGGGCTTGGGTCAGTCCAGCAATCAGCCCCAGCATTTT	CASSEAGLGQSSNQPQHF
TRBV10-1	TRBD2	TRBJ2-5	TGCGCCAGCAGTCTTTCGACTAGCGGGAGAGAGACCCAGTACTTC	CASSLSTSGRETQYF
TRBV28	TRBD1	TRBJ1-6	TGTGCCAGCCGGGGTGGGTCAGGGGGCCGGGCCCTCCACTTT	CASRGGSGGRALHF
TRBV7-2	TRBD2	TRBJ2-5	TGTGCCAGCAGCCCTCGGACTAGCGGGGCTAAAGAGACCCAGTACTTC	CASSPRTSGAKETQYF